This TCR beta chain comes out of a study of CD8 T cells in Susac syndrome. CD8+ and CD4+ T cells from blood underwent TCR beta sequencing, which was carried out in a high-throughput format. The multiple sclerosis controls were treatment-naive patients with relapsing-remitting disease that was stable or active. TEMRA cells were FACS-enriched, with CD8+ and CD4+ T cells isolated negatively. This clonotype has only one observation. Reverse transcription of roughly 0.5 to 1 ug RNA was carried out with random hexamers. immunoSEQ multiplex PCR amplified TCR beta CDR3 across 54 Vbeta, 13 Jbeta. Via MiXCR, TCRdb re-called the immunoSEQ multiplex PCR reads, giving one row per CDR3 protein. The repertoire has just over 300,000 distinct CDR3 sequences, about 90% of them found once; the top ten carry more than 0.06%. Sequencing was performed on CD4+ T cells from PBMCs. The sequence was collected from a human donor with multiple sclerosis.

The CDR3 here is CATSKPHFGLLGETQYF. The CDR3 DNA is TGTGCCACCAGCAAACCGCACTTTGGACTCCTTGGAGAGACCCAGTACTTC. The J gene is TRBJ2-5, the V gene TRBV15; D may be TRBD2 (5 bases). V lost 4 bases, J lost 4 bases, and 22 bases lay in between. The CDR3 loop spans 17 amino acids. CDR1 and CDR2 from the germline V gene are LNHNV and YYDKDF (reference sequence).